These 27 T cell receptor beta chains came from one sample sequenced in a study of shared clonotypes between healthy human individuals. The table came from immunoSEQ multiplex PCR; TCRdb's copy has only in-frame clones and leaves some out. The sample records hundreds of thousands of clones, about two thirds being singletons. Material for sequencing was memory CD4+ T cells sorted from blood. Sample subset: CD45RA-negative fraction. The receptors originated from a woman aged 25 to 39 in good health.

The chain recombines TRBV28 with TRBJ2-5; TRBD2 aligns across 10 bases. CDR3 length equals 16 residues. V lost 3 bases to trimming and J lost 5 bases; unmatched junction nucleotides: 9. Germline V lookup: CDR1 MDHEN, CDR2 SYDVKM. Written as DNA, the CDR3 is TGTGCCAGCAGTTTTCTCTCTAGCGGGAGCCGTGAGACCCAGTACTTC. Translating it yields CASSFLSSGSRETQYF.

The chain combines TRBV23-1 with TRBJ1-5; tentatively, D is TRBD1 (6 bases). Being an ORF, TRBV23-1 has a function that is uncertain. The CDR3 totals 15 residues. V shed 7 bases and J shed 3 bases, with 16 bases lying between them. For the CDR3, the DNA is TGCGCCAGCACTTACCCGGGGGACACCAATCAGCCCCAGCATTTT. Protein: CASTYPGDTNQPQHF.

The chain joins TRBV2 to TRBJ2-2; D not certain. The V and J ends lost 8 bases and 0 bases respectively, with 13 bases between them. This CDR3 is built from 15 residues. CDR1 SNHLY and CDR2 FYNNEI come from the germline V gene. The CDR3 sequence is CASHVGLANTGELFF. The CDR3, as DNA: TGTGCCAGCCACGTCGGGCTCGCGAACACCGGGGAGCTGTTTTTT. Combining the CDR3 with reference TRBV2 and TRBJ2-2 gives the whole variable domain EPEVTQTPSHQVTQMGQEVILRCVPISNHLYFYWYRQILGQKVEFLVSFYNNEISEKSEIFDDQFSVERPDGSNFTLKIRSTKLEDSAMYFCASHVGLANTGELFFGEGSRLTVL.

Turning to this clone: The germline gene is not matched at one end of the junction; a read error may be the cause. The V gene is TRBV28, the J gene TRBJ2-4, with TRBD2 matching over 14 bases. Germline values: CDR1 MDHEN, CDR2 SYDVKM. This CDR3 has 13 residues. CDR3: CASSLGTSGSYNF. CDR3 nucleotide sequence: TGTGCCAGCAGTTTAGGGACTAGCGGGAGTTATAACTTC.

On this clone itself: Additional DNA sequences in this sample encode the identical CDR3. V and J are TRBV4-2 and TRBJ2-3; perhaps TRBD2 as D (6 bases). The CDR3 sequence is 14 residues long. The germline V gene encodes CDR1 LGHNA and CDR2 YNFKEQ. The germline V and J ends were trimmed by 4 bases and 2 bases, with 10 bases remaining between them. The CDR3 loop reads CASSPGTSTDTQYF. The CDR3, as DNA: TGTGCCAGCAGCCCTGGGACTTCCACAGATACGCAGTATTTT.

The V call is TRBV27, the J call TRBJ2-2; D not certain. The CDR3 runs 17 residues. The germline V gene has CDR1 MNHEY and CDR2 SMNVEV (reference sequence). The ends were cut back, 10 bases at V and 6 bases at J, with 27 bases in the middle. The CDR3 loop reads CAIRVTPSSRLSGELFF. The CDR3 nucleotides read TGTGCCATTCGCGTGACCCCCAGTTCGAGGTTGTCCGGGGAGCTGTTTTTT.

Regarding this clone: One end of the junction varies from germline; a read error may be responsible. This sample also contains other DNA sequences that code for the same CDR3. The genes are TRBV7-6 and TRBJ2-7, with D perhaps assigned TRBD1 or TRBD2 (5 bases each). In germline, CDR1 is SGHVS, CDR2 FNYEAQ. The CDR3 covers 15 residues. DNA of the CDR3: TGTGCCAGCAGCCTGACAGCGGAGAAGGCCTATGAGCAGTACTTC. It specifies CASSLTAEKAYEQYF.

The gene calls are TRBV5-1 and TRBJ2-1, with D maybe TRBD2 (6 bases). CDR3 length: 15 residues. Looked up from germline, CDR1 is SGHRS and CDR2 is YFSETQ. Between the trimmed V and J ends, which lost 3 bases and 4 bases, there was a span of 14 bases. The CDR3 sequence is CASSWESGGYNEQFF. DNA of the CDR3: TGCGCCAGCAGCTGGGAGAGTGGGGGGTACAATGAGCAGTTCTTC. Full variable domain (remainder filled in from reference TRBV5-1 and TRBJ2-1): KAGVTQTPRYLIKTRGQQVTLSCSPISGHRSVSWYQQTPGQGLQFLFEYFSETQRNKGNFPGRFSGRQFSNSRSEMNVSTLELGDSALYLCASSWESGGYNEQFFGPGTRLTVL.

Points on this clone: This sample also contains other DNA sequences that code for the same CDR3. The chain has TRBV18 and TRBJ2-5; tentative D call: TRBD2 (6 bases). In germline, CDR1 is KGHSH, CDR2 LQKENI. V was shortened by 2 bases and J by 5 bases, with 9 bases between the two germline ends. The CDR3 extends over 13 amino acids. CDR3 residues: CASSPGGGETQYF. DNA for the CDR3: TGTGCCAGCTCACCAGGAGGAGGGGAGACCCAGTACTTC.

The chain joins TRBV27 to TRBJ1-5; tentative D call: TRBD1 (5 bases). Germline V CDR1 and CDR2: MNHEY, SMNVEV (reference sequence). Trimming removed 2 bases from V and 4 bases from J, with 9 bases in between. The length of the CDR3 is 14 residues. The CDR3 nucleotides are TGTGCCAGCAGTTTAGGGGCTGAAAATCAGCCCCAGCATTTT. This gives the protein CASSLGAENQPQHF.

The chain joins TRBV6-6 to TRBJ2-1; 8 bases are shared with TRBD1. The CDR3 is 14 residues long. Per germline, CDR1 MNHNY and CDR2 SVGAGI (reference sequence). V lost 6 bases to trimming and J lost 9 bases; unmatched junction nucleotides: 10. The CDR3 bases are TGTGCCAGCAGCCGGGACAGCGGACAGGGTGAGCAGTTCTTC. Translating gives CASSRDSGQGEQFF.

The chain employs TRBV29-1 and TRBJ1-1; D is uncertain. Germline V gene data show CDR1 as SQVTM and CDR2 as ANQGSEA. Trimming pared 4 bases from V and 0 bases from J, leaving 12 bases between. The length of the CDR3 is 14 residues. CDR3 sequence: CSVVGLPMNTEAFF. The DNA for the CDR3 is TGCAGCGTTGTCGGGCTTCCTATGAACACTGAAGCTTTCTTT.

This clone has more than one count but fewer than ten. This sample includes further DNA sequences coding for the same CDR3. The CDR3 loop is CASSLGGSNTGELFF. In DNA form, the CDR3 reads TGTGCCAGCAGCTTAGGAGGATCGAACACCGGGGAGCTGTTTTTT. The chain recombines TRBV11-3 with TRBJ2-2, with D unclear. Trimming pared 1 base from V and 0 bases from J, leaving 6 bases between. CDR1 SGHNT and CDR2 YENEEA come from the germline V gene. The CDR3 is 15 residues long. Combining the CDR3 with reference TRBV11-3 and TRBJ2-2 gives the whole variable domain EAGVVQSPRYKIIEKKQPVAFWCNPISGHNTLYWYLQNLGQGPELLIRYENEEAVDDSQLPKDRFSAERLKGVDSTLKIQPAELGDSAVYLCASSLGGSNTGELFFGEGSRLTVL.

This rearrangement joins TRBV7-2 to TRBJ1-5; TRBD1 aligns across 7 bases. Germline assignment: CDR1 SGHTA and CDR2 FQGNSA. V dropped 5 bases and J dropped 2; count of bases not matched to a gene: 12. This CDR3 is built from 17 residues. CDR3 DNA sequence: TGTGCCAGCAGCCCCCGGACAGGAATTGGAGGCAATCAGCCCCAGCATTTT. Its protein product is CASSPRTGIGGNQPQHF.

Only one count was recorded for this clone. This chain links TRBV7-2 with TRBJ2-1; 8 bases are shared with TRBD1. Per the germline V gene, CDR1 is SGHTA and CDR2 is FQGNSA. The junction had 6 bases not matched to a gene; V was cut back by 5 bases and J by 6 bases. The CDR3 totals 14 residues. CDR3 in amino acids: CASSLFDRGNEQFF. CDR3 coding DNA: TGTGCCAGCAGCCTATTTGACAGGGGCAATGAGCAGTTCTTC.

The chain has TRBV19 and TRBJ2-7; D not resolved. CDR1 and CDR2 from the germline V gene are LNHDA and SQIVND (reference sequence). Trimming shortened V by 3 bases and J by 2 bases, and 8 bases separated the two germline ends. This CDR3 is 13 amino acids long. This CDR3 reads CASSIQFAYEQYF. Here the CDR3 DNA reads TGTGCCAGTAGTATTCAGTTCGCCTACGAGCAGTACTTC.

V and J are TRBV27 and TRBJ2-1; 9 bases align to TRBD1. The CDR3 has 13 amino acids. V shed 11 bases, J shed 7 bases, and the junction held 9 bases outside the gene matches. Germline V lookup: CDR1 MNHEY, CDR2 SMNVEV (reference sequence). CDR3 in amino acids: CAGRRTGENEQFF. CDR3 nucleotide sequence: TGTGCCGGCCGTAGGACAGGGGAGAATGAGCAGTTCTTC.

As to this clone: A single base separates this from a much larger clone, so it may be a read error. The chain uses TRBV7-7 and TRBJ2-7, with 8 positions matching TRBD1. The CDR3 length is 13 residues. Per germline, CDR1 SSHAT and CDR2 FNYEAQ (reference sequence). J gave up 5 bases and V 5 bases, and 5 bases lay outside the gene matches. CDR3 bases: TGTGCCAGCAGCATGGACAGGGAGCACGAGCAGTACTTC. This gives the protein CASSMDREHEQYF.

The CDR3 reads CASSDSWVNYGYTF. The CDR3 bases are TGTGCCAGCAGTGATAGTTGGGTTAACTATGGCTACACCTTC. The V and J genes are TRBV6-1 and TRBJ1-2; no clear D. Between the trimmed V and J ends, which lost 3 bases and 1 base, there was a span of 9 bases. Germline CDR1 and CDR2: MNHNS and SASEGT. This CDR3 has 14 amino acids.

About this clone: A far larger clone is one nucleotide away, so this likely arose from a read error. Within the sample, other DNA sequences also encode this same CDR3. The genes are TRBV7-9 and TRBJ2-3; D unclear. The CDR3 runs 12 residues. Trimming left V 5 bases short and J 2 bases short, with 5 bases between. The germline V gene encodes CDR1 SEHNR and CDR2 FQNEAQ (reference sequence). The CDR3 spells CASSPYTDTQYF. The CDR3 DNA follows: TGTGCCAGCAGCCCTTACACAGATACGCAGTATTTT. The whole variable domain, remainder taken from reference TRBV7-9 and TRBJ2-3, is DTGVSQNPRHKITKRGQNVTFRCDPISEHNRLYWYRQTLGQGPEFLTYFQNEAQLEKSRLLSDRFSAERPKGSFSTLEIQRTEQGDSAMYLCASSPYTDTQYFGPGTRLTVL.

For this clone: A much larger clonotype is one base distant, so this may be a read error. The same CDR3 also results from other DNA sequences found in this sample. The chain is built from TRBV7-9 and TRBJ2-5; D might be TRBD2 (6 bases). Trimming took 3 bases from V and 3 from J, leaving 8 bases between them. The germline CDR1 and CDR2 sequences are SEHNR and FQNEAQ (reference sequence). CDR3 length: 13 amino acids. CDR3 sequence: CASSFGGEETQYF. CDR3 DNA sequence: TGTGCCAGCAGCTTCGGAGGGGAAGAGACCCAGTACTTC.

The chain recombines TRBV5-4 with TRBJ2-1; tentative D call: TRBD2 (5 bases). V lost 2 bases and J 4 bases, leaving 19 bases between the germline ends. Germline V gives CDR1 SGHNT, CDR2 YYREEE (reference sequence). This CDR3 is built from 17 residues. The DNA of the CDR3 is TGTGCCAGCAGCTTAGGCCCCCCTAGCTCTACATACAATGAGCAGTTCTTC. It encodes CASSLGPPSSTYNEQFF. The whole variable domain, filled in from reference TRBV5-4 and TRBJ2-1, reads ETGVTQSPTHLIKTRGQQVTLRCSSQSGHNTVSWYQQALGQGPQFIFQYYREEENGRGNFPPRFSGLQFPNYSSELNVNALELDDSALYLCASSLGPPSSTYNEQFFGPGTRLTVL.

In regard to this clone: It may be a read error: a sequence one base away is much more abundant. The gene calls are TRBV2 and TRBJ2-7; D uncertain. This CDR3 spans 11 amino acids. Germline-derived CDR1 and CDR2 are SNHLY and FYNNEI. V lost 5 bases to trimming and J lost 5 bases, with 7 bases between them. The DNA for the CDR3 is TGTGCCAGCAGTCCCGCCCACGAGCAGTACTTC. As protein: CASSPAHEQYF.

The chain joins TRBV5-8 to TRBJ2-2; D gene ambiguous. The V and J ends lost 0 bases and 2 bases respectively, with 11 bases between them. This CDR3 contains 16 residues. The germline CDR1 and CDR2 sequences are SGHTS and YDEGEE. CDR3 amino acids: CASSLAWSPNTGELFF. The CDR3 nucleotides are TGTGCCAGCAGCTTGGCCTGGTCTCCAAACACCGGGGAGCTGTTTTTT.

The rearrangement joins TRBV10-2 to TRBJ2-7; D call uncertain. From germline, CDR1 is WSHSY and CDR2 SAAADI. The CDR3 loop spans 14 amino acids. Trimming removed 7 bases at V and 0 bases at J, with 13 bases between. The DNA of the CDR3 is TGCGCCAGCATTAGAAGCTCTACCTCCTACGAGCAGTACTTC. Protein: CASIRSSTSYEQYF.

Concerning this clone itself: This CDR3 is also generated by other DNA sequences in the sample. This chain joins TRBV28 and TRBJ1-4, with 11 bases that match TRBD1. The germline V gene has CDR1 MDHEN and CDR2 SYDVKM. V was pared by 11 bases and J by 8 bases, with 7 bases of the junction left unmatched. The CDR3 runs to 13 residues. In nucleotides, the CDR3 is TGTGCCGGTCGGACAGGGGGCTTGGAAAAACTGTTTTTT. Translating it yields CAGRTGGLEKLFF. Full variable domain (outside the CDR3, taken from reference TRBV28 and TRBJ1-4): DVKVTQSSRYLVKRTGEKVFLECVQDMDHENMFWYRQDPGLGLRLIYFSYDVKMKEKGDIPEGYSVSREKKERFSLILESASTNQTSMYLCAGRTGGLEKLFFGSGTQLSVL.

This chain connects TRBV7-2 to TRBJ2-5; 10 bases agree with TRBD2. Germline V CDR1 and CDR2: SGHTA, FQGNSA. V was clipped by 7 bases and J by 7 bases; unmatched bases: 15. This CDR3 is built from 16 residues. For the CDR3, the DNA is TGTGCCAGCACCGATAACGTTCTAGCGGGAGATGGGACCCAGTACTTC. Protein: CASTDNVLAGDGTQYF. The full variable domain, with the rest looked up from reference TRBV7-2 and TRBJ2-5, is GAGVSQSPSNKVTEKGKDVELRCDPISGHTALYWYRQSLGQGLEFLIYFQGNSAPDKSGLPSDRFSAERTGGSVSTLTIQRTQQEDSAVYLCASTDNVLAGDGTQYFGPGTRLLVL.